This T cell receptor (beta chain) was identified during a study of Ad26.COV2.S vaccination and SARS-CoV-2 variants. On the study more broadly: Each vaccinee took Ad26.COV2.S intramuscularly, once or twice 56 days apart. The study's findings and limits: For non-spike TCRs, breadth in vaccine recipients resembled that in placebo recipients. Vaccinees displayed broader spike-specific TCR repertoires than placebo recipients.

This table comes from immunoSEQ multiplex PCR, and its TCRdb copy is limited to in-frame clones, with some not included. The table records fewer than 600,000 clones, 80% to 90% of them present only once. Germline CDR1 is SGHAT and CDR2 is FQNNGV. The CDR3 runs to 13 residues. Trimming cost V 2 bases and J 2 bases, with 7 bases left between them. A remark on this clone: The antigen remains unidentified.

Treatment: 19 received Ad26.COV2.S at low or high dose, single or two shots; 5 received placebo; per-sample allocation not given. On day 63 after the first injection, vaccine and placebo recipients gave samples. Donation came from an adult in Boston who was aged 18-55 years. The origin of this receptor is a person between 18 and 60 years old who received the Ad26.COV2.S COVID-19 vaccine or a placebo. The rearrangement uses TRBV11-2 and TRBJ2-7, with D unresolved. The sample was peripheral blood, taken in a trial of Ad26.COV2.S vaccine versus placebo. CDR3 in amino acids: CASSLSSPYEQYF. The CDR3 nucleotides read TGTGCCAGCAGCTTAAGCAGTCCCTACGAGCAGTACTTC.